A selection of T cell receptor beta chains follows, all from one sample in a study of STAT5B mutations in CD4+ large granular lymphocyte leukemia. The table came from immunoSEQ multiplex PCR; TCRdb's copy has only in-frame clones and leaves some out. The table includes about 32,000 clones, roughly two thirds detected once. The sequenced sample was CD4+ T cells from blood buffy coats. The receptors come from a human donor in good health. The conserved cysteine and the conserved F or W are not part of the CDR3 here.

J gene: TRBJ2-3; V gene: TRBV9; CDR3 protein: ASSVVDTQY
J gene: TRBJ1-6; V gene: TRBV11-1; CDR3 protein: ASSSGTDNSPLH
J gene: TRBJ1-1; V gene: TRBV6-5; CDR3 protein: ASSYSTAGSNTEAF
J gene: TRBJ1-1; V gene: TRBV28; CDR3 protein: ASSSLYTEAF
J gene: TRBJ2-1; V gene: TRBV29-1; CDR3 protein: SVGTSGGLNEQF
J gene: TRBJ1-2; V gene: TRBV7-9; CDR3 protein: ASSFEALGGYT
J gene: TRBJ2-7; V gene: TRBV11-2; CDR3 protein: ASSLGGGRETSQYEQY
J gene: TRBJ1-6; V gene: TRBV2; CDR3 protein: ASNTGGRNSPLH
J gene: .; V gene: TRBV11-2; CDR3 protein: ASSLGSGSSYEQY
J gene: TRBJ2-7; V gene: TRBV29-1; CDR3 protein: SVGATGEGEQY
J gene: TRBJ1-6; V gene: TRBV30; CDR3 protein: AWSLQGTSPLH
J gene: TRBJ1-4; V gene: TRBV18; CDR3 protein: ASSLQGSGSEKLF
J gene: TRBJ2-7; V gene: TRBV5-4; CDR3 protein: ASSWGGTGRYEQY
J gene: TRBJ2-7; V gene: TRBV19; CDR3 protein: ASSPLLVGQGMAEQY
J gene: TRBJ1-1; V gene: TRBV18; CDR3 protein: ASSPNRANTEAF
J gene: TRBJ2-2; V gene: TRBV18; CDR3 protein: ASSHTWELF
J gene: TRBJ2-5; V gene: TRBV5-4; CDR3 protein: ASSLGGGRGETQY
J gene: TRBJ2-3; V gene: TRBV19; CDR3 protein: ASSIGAGGSYTQY
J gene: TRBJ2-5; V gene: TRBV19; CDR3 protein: ASSIGSGGGETQY
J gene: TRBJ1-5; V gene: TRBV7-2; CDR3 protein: ASSFRVNQPQH
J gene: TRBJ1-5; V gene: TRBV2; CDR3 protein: ASSGQGASQPQH
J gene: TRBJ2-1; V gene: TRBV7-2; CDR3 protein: ASKLAGVVNEQF
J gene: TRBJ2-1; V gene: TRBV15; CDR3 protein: ATRESSTSEQF
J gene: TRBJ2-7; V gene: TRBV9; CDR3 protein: ASSVGQGNSYEQY
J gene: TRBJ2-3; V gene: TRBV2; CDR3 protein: ASSEEGGSTDTQY
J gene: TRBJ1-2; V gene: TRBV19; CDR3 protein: ASSPDSYGYT